One sample yielded the 3 T cell receptor beta chains listed below, sequenced in a study of blood T cell repertoires in COVID-19. Assay: immunoSEQ multiplex PCR; the TCRdb copy retains only in-frame clones and omits some. Here the sample spans roughly 110,000 clones, more than 70% being singletons. The sequencing sample was made of peripheral blood. Receptors were obtained from a man aged 40-49 years with active or convalescent COVID-19.

The chain has TRBV5-6 and TRBJ2-2, with 7 positions matching TRBD2. V gave up 7 bases and J gave up 6 bases; unmatched junction bases: 12. The CDR3 sequence is 15 residues long. CDR1 and CDR2 from the germline V gene are SGHDT and YYEEEE. The DNA for the CDR3 is TGTGCCAGCGGGGGAGGGGCGCTGGTCCCCGGGGAGCTGTTTTTT. Translation gives CASGGGALVPGELFF. The full variable domain, its missing parts supplied by reference TRBV5-6 and TRBJ2-2, is DAGVTQSPTHLIKTRGQQVTLRCSPKSGHDTVSWYQQALGQGPQFIFQYYEEEERQRGNFPDRFSGHQFPNYSSELNVNALLLGDSALYLCASGGGALVPGELFFGEGSRLTVL.

The rearrangement uses TRBV5-4 and TRBJ1-4, with D unclear. This CDR3 comprises 18 residues. Germline assignment: CDR1 SGHNT and CDR2 YYREEE (reference sequence). V was trimmed by 0 bases and J by 6 bases, leaving 21 bases between them. The CDR3 sequence: CASSLGLEGRTTDEKLFF. The CDR3 DNA sequence: TGTGCCAGCAGCTTGGGGTTGGAGGGCAGGACCACAGATGAAAAACTGTTTTTT.

This sequence joins TRBV5-1 and TRBJ1-3, with D unclear. The CDR3 runs 15 residues. The germline CDR1 and CDR2 sequences are SGHRS and YFSETQ. Deletions cut 0 bases from V and 0 bases from J, with 7 bases between. The DNA for the CDR3 is TGCGCCAGCAGCTTGGGTGGGAGCTCTGGAAACACCATATATTTT. Translated, it gives CASSLGGSSGNTIYF.